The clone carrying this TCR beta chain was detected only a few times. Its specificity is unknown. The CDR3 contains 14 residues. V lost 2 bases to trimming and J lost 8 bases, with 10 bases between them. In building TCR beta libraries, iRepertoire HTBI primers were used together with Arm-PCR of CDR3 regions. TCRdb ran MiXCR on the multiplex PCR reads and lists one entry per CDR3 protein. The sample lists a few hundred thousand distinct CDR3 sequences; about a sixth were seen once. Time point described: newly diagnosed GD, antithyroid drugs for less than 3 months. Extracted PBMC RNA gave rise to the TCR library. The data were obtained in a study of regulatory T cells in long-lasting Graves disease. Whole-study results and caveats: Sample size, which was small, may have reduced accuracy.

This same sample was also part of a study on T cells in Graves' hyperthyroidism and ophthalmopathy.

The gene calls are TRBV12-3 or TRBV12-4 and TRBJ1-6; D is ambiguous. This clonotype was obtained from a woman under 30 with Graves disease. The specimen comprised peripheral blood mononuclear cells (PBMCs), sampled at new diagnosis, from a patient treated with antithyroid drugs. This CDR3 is CASSLKGPDSPLHF. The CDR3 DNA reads TGTGCCAGCAGTTTAAAGGGTCCAGATTCACCCCTCCACTTT.